This TCR beta chain is from a study of blood T cell repertoires in COVID-19. Across the whole study: From the United States, Italy and Spain came samples of acute and convalescent COVID-19. In each case, the material was cDNA or gDNA derived from T cells, B-cell-depleted T cells, or PBMCs.

In Seattle, patients joined the study during active infection and were tracked longitudinally. Methods used by the authors: Amplification of reference gene primers was used by the study to estimate nucleated cell counts. TCRdb keeps only in-frame clones here, not all; method: immunoSEQ multiplex PCR. The D gene and trimming were derived from the DNA, and the V and J assignments and clone size from that table. The sample contains under 200,000 clones, approximately 85% of which appear only once. V was clipped by 4 bases and J by 13 bases, with 14 bases between them. Germline CDR1 SGHDN, CDR2 FVKESK. The CDR3 runs 12 residues.

The chain joins TRBV14 to TRBJ2-4; possible D gene TRBD2, 7 bases. Sequencing input: peripheral blood. This clonotype was sampled from a woman between 55 and 75 years old with COVID-19, enrolled during active disease. The chain's CDR3 is CASSRGGAPQYF. CDR3 coding DNA: TGTGCCAGCAGCCGGGGGGGGGCCCCGCAGTACTTC.